Sequencing of this T cell receptor (beta chain) was carried out in a study of blood T cell repertoires in COVID-19. Study summary: Sites across the United States, Italy and Spain contributed samples from acute and convalescent COVID-19.

In the original workflow: Estimated nucleated cell counts came from reference gene primer amplification. Clones were read by immunoSEQ multiplex PCR, and TCRdb kept only the in-frame ones, dropping some. That table furnishes V, J and clone size, whereas the DNA furnished D and trimming. The sample yields 140,000 to 150,000 clones, roughly 79% seen once. This TCR came from a woman aged 60 to 75 with acute or convalescent COVID-19. Sample: peripheral blood.

The CDR3 loop is CASSAVAVTGELFF. The CDR3, as DNA: TGTGCCAGCTCGGCGGTAGCGGTCACCGGGGAGCTGTTTTTT. This chain links TRBV27 with TRBJ2-2; TRBD2 might be the D (6 bases). The CDR3 is 14 amino acids. Germline values: CDR1 MNHEY, CDR2 SMNVEV (reference sequence). The V and J ends lost 8 bases and 4 bases respectively, with 14 bases between them.